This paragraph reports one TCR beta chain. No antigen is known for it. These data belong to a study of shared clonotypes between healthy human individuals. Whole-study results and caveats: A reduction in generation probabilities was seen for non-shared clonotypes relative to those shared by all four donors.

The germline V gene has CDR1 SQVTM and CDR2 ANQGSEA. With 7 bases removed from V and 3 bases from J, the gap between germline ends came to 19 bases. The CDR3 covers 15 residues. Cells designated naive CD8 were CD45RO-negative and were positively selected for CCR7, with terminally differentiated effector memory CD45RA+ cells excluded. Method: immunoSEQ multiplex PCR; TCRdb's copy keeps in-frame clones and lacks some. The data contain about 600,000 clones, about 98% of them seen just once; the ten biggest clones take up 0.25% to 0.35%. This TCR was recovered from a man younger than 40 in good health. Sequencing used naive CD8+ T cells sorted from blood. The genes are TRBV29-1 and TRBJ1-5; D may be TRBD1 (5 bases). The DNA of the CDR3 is TGCAGCGCCCAAGCCGGAACAGGTCTCAATCAGCCCCAGCATTTT. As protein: CSAQAGTGLNQPQHF.